The 6 T cell receptor beta chains below come from one sample, sequenced in a study of T cell changes during pregnancy in multiple sclerosis. Assay used: immunoSEQ multiplex PCR; TCRdb lists only in-frame clones, some missing. The sample lists 70,000 to 85,000 clones; approximately 90% were seen once. The sample was peripheral blood, taken before pregnancy. These receptors originate from a female donor with multiple sclerosis, enrolled in a pregnancy study.

This chain connects TRBV19 to TRBJ1-1; a possible D gene is TRBD1 (6 bases). Trimming pared 9 bases from V and 2 bases from J, leaving 19 bases between. The CDR3 runs 15 residues. From germline, CDR1 is LNHDA and CDR2 SQIVND (reference sequence). CDR3: CASLDIRGKNTEAFF. DNA of the CDR3: TGTGCCAGCCTCGACATAAGGGGGAAAAACACTGAAGCTTTCTTT.

V gene TRBV27 combines with J gene TRBJ1-1, with D maybe TRBD1 (6 bases). Germline loops: CDR1 MNHEY, CDR2 SMNVEV (reference sequence). Trimming cost V 2 bases and J 1 base, with 11 bases left between them. The CDR3 has 15 residues. Here the CDR3 DNA reads TGTGCCAGCAGTTTAATAGGGGGGGGGAACACTGAAGCTTTCTTT. Its translation: CASSLIGGGNTEAFF.

The CDR3 nucleotides are TGTGCCAGCAAATCGGCAGGGGTAGATACGCAGTATTTT. Translating gives CASKSAGVDTQYF. V is TRBV6-1 and J is TRBJ2-3; D is perhaps TRBD1 (6 bases). The CDR3 consists of 13 residues. V dropped 7 bases and J dropped 5 bases, with 13 bases sitting between them. CDR1 is MNHNS, CDR2 SASEGT, per germline.

The table lists this clone with a few counts. The chain couples TRBV6-6 to TRBJ1-1; 7 nucleotides agree with TRBD1. The CDR3 is 13 residues long. Germline V lookup: CDR1 MNHNY, CDR2 SVGAGI (reference sequence). The ends lost 10 bases at V and 0 bases at J; junction bases unmatched: 5. In nucleotides, the CDR3 is TGTGCCACCGTCGACAGGGTGAACACTGAAGCTTTCTTT. Translation: CATVDRVNTEAFF.

The chain recombines TRBV7-3 with TRBJ2-3; 7 nucleotides align to TRBD2. The germline gives CDR1 SGHTA, CDR2 FQGTGA. V shed 4 bases, J shed 2 bases, and the junction held 3 bases outside the gene matches. This CDR3 spans 14 amino acids. The CDR3 sequence is CASSYGTITDTQYF. For the CDR3, the DNA is TGTGCCAGCAGCTACGGGACTATCACAGATACGCAGTATTTT.

The chain is built from TRBV30 and TRBJ2-1; D gene uncertain. Germline CDR1 is GTSNPN and CDR2 is SVGIG (reference sequence). V was shortened by 2 bases and J by 2 bases, with 16 bases between the two germline ends. The CDR3 is 16 amino acids. The CDR3 loop reads CAWSPPIHEPYNEQFF. CDR3 nucleotides: TGTGCCTGGAGTCCCCCGATCCACGAGCCCTACAATGAGCAGTTCTTC.